Described below is a single T cell receptor beta chain sequence and its context. Germline CDR1 SGHTA, CDR2 FQGNSA. This CDR3 comprises 15 residues. V lost 5 bases, J lost 7 bases, and 9 bases stayed unmatched. The protocol was immunoSEQ multiplex PCR, while the TCRdb copy is restricted to in-frame clones and leaves out a portion. The table records about 360,000 clones, approximately 86% of them present only once. This record comes from a study of blood T cell repertoires in COVID-19. The chain uses TRBV7-2 and TRBJ1-4; 8 bases fit TRBD1. The specimen was peripheral blood. The TCR sequence derives from a woman aged 55-69 years with COVID-19, enrolled during active disease. CDR3 residues: CASSPRPGGGEKLFF. The CDR3 bases are TGTGCCAGCAGCCCCCGCCCAGGGGGCGGTGAAAAACTGTTTTTT.